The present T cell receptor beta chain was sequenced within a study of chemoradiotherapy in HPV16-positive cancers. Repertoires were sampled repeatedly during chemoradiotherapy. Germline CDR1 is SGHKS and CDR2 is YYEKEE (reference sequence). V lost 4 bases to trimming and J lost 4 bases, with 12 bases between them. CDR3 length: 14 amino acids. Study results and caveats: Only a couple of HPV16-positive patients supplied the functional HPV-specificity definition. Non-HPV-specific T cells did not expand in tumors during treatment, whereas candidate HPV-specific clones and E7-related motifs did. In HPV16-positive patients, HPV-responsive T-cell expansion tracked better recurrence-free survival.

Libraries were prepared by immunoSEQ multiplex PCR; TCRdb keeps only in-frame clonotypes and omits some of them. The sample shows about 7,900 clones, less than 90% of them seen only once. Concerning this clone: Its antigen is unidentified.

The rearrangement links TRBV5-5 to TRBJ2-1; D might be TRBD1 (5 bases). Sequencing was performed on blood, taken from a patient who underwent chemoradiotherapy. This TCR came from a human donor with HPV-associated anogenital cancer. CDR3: CASSLRDRYNEQFF. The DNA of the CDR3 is TGTGCCAGCAGCCTACGTGACAGATACAATGAGCAGTTCTTC.